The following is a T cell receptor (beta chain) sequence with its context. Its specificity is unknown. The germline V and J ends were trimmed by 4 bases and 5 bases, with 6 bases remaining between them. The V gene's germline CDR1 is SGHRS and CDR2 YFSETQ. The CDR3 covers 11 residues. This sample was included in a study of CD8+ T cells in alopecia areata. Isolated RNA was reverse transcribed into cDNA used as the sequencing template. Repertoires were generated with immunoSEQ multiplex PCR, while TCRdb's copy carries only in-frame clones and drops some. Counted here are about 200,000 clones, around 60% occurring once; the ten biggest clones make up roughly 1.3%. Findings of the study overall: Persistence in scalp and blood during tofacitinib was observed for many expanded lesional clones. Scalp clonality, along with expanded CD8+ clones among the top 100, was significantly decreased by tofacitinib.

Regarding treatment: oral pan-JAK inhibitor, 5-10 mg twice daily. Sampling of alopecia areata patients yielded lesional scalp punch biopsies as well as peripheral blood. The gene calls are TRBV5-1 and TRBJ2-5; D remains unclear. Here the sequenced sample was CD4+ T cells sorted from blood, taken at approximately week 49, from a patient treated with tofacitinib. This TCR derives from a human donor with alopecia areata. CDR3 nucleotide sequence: TGCGCCAGCAGCGGTGTGGAGACCCAGTACTTC. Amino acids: CASSGVETQYF.